Following are 9 T cell receptor beta chains from one sample sequenced in a study of molecular identifiers for immune sequencing clone quantification (dated 2018 in TCRdb). Library preparation used PCR. The data were produced on a NextSeq 500. TCRdb trimmed the raw reads at Q25, called clones with MiXCR and kept productive beta chains. Each CDR3 protein appears once, grouped with its most common genes and DNA. The sample table contains 85,000 to 90,000 distinct CDR3 sequences; only one count was recorded for 20% to 25% of them. The leading ten clones occupy 0.78% of the sample. Sequencing was performed on naive CD8+ T cells from blood, with Jurkat cell RNA spiked in. Interpreted using the paper, the cell subset or site label stands for: FACS-sorted CD8+CD4-CCR7+CD45RA+ naive T cells. These receptors were taken from a human donor in good health. Some libraries in this study had Jurkat cell RNA spiked in.

In regard to this clonotype: Since a much larger clone is just one base distant, this may be a read error. The V gene is TRBV6-1, the J gene TRBJ2-7, with D tentatively TRBD1 (6 bases). Germline V gene sequence: CDR1 MNHNS, CDR2 SASEGT. CDR3 size: 17 residues. The CDR3: CASGEESYATGSYEQYF. CDR3 nucleotide sequence: TGTGCCAGCGGTGAAGAATCCTACGCGACAGGATCCTACGAGCAGTACTTC.

In this sample, this clonotype turned up a few times. The chain carries TRBV5-1 and TRBJ2-7; maybe TRBD1 (6 bases). V lost 3 bases, J lost 3 bases, and 13 bases lay in between. Germline CDR1 SGHRS, CDR2 YFSETQ. The CDR3 consists of 14 residues. This CDR3 reads CASSWTTGHYEQYF. DNA for the CDR3: TGCGCCAGCAGCTGGACGACAGGTCACTACGAGCAGTACTTC.

The V gene is TRBV4-3, the J gene TRBJ1-5; D may be TRBD1 (6 bases). Trimming left V 0 bases short and J 6 bases short, with 12 bases between. The CDR3 is 15 residues long. Per the germline V gene, CDR1 is LGHNA and CDR2 is YSLEER. This chain's CDR3 is CASSQDVGAGQPQHF. DNA for the CDR3: TGCGCCAGCAGCCAAGATGTGGGGGCGGGTCAGCCCCAGCATTTT.

This CDR3 reads CASSLGDRANTGELFF. CDR3 nucleotides: TGTGCCAGCAGCTTGGGGGACAGAGCGAACACCGGGGAGCTGTTTTTT. This chain uses TRBV5-5 with TRBJ2-2, with 7 positions matching TRBD1. CDR1 and CDR2 (germline): SGHKS, YYEKEE (reference sequence). This CDR3 spans 16 amino acids. The junction had 2 bases not matched to a gene; V was cut back by 0 bases and J by 0 bases.

This clonotype was counted many times. The J gene is TRBJ1-4, the V gene TRBV7-9; TRBD1 aligns across 7 bases. This CDR3 region has 16 residues. Germline loops: CDR1 SEHNR, CDR2 FQNEAQ (reference sequence). Trimming at V came to 7 bases and at J to 3 bases, leaving 11 bases not matched to a gene. The CDR3 sequence is CASTSARDRPNEKLFF. The CDR3 nucleotides read TGTGCCAGCACCTCAGCCCGGGACAGACCTAATGAAAAACTGTTTTTT.

This clonotype has just one count. A read error may explain this, as a much larger clone is one base away. The V gene is TRBV28, the J gene TRBJ2-5, with D possibly being TRBD1 (5 bases). The CDR3 runs 14 residues. Germline values: CDR1 MDHEN, CDR2 SYDVKM. This CDR3 reads CASTPTELQEPQYF. The CDR3 bases are TGTGCCAGCACCCCGACAGAGCTCCAAGAGCCCCAGTACTTC. The full variable domain, with the rest looked up from reference TRBV28 and TRBJ2-5, is DVKVTQSSRYLVKRTGEKVFLECVQDMDHENMFWYRQDPGLGLRLIYFSYDVKMKEKGDIPEGYSVSREKKERFSLILESASTNQTSMYLCASTPTELQEPQYFGPGTRLLVL.

This chain connects TRBV27 to TRBJ2-7, with D perhaps being TRBD1 or TRBD2 (5 bases each). The CDR3 loop spans 14 amino acids. V lost 3 bases and J lost 2, with 11 bases in between. The germline CDR1 and CDR2 sequences are MNHEY and SMNVEV (reference sequence). The CDR3 is CASSFGVGAYEQYF. In DNA, the CDR3 is TGTGCCAGCAGTTTCGGGGTGGGGGCCTACGAGCAGTACTTC.

The rearrangement uses TRBV6-2 or TRBV6-3 and TRBJ2-5; TRBD2 is a possible D gene (5 bases). V lost 6 bases and J lost 3, with 20 bases in between. Germline V gives CDR1 MNHEY, CDR2 SVGEGT. The CDR3 is made up of 16 amino acids. CDR3 protein: CASSAGKIFPEETQYF. CDR3 coding DNA: TGTGCCAGCAGCGCCGGGAAGATCTTTCCAGAAGAGACCCAGTACTTC.

This chain uses TRBV6-5 with TRBJ2-1; 7 bases map to TRBD1. The trim removed 8 bases at V and 10 bases at J, leaving 11 bases unmatched. The CDR3 loop spans 13 amino acids. From germline, CDR1 is MNHEY and CDR2 SVGAGI. CDR3 protein: CASLGQDSQEQFF. CDR3 bases: TGTGCCAGCCTCGGACAGGATTCTCAGGAGCAGTTCTTC.